This entry is about one T cell receptor beta chain. Its antigen remains unidentified. The data stem from a study of shared clonotypes between healthy human individuals. General study findings and limits: The sampled material consisted only of blood, and tissue repertoires are likely to differ.

Produced via immunoSEQ multiplex PCR; TCRdb's table is partial and in-frame only. The table has fewer than 600,000 clones, approximately 79% seen once. This CDR3 has 16 residues. Germline V CDR1 and CDR2: MNHEY, SMNVEV (reference sequence). After removal of 4 bases from V and 5 bases from J, the junction contained 10 bases not matched to a gene. This chain uses TRBV27 with TRBJ2-2; 7 bases are shared with TRBD2. Sequencing input: PBMCs. The TCR comes from a woman in her forties in good health. Some clones in this sample may be carry-over from other donors' samples. This CDR3 reads CASSSLAGLLTGELFF. CDR3 bases: TGTGCCAGCAGTTCCCTGGCGGGACTACTTACCGGGGAGCTGTTTTTT.